Each of the 28 T cell receptor beta chains below was sequenced from the same sample in a study of metastatic and nonmetastatic thyroid tumors. All patients were untreated before thyroid surgery. TCRdb re-called clones via MiXCR from the PCR reads. The sample has 20,000 to 30,000 clones, roughly 18% seen once. Specimen: blood. Receptor source: a male donor with papillary thyroid cancer or a benign thyroid nodule (not recorded which). Some clones in this sample may be carry-over from other donors' samples.

This clone was found many times. The chain combines TRBV9 with TRBJ2-1; 7 bases match TRBD2. The V gene's germline CDR1 is SGDLS and CDR2 YYNGEE. The CDR3 loop spans 15 amino acids. The V gene end was trimmed by 0 bases and the J gene end by 4 bases; junction bases not matched to a gene: 4. The CDR3 coding sequence is TGTGCCAGCAGCGTAGGCGGGGGTTTTTACAATGAGCAGTTCTTC. Its protein product is CASSVGGGFYNEQFF. The variable domain in full, with the rest retrieved from reference TRBV9 and TRBJ2-1, is DSGVTQTPKHLITATGQRVTLRCSPRSGDLSVYWYQQSLDQGLQFLIQYYNGEERAKGNILERFSAQQFPDLHSELNLSSLELGDSALYFCASSVGGGFYNEQFFGPGTRLTVL.

This clone was picked up many times. A read error may account for a junction end that differs from germline. This chain links TRBV27 with TRBJ2-2, with TRBD2 identical over 7 bases. The germline V gene has CDR1 MNHEY and CDR2 SMNVEV (reference sequence). CDR3 length equals 18 residues. The CDR3 reads CASSLLKTSRGNTGELFF. DNA for the CDR3: TGTGCCAGCAGTTTACTCAAGACTAGCCGGGGGAACACCGGGGAGCTGTTCTTT.

This clone is judged medium-sized. This chain links TRBV12-3 or TRBV12-4 with TRBJ2-1, with no clear D. The V end lost 4 bases, the J end lost 5 bases, and 6 bases lay between the germline ends. This CDR3 region has 12 residues. The chain's CDR3 is CASSSKHNEQFF. The CDR3 coding sequence is TGTGCCAGCAGTTCTAAGCACAATGAGCAGTTCTTC.

The sample holds a few counts of this clone. The rearrangement links TRBV10-1 to TRBJ2-2; D gene uncertain. The germline V and J ends were trimmed by 7 bases and 3 bases, with 9 bases remaining between them. This CDR3 is 13 amino acids long. Germline V CDR1 and CDR2: WNHNN, SYGVQD (reference sequence). The CDR3 region is CASMGGYTGELFF. The CDR3 nucleotides are TGCGCCAGCATGGGCGGATACACCGGGGAGCTGTTTTTT.

This clone was counted many times. V gene TRBV3-1 combines with J gene TRBJ1-5; 7 nucleotides match TRBD1. V was clipped by 6 bases and J by 0 bases; unmatched bases: 5. This CDR3 comprises 15 residues. Per germline, CDR1 LGHDT and CDR2 YNNKEL (reference sequence). Here the CDR3 reads CASSPRQGSNQPQHF. Written as DNA, the CDR3 is TGTGCCAGCAGTCCCCGACAGGGTAGCAATCAGCCCCAGCATTTT.

By its share, this clone is medium-sized. The junction departs from germline at one end; a sequencing error may be responsible. This sequence joins TRBV2 and TRBJ2-7; TRBD2 might be the D (8 bases). The CDR3 covers 14 residues. CDR1 is SNHLY, CDR2 FYNNEI, per germline. The CDR3, as DNA: TGTGCCAGCAGACTACAACCCGATCCGGGAGGGGGCGTCTTC. Translation gives CASRLQPDPGGGVF.

This clone was seen repeatedly, ten times or more. J is TRBJ2-1 and V is TRBV7-9; tentative D call: TRBD1 (5 bases). The V end was cut by 1 base, the J end by 4 bases, with 8 bases between. The germline V gene has CDR1 SEHNR and CDR2 FQNEAQ (reference sequence). The CDR3 is 14 amino acids. The CDR3 spells CASSLVPGYNEQFF. In DNA, the CDR3 is TGTGCCAGCAGCTTAGTTCCAGGGTACAATGAGCAGTTCTTC.

This clone was counted many times. This clone may be a read error of a much larger clone one base away. The V and J genes are TRBV7-6 and TRBJ1-6; D ambiguous. This CDR3 spans 17 amino acids. CDR1 SGHVS and CDR2 FNYEAQ come from the germline V gene. The CDR3 here is CASSLEDPWGVNSPFHF. CDR3 sequence (DNA): TGTGCCAGCAGCTTAGAAGATCCTTGGGGAGTGAATTCACCCTTCCACTTT.

As regards this clone: A read error is possible here, since a much larger clone lies one base away. This rearrangement joins TRBV20-1 to TRBJ1-4; D gene uncertain. This CDR3 comprises 10 residues. In germline, CDR1 is DFQATT, CDR2 SNEGSKA (reference sequence). V was trimmed by 6 bases and J by 6 bases, leaving 5 bases between them. CDR3 DNA: TGCAGTGCAGGGTATGAAAAACTGTTTTTT. This gives the protein CSAGYEKLFF.

This clone was seen ten or more times. This sequence joins TRBV29-1 and TRBJ2-1; D unresolved. The CDR3 totals 12 residues. Trimming took 3 bases from V and 0 from J, leaving 3 bases between them. Germline V lookup: CDR1 SQVTM, CDR2 ANQGSEA. DNA for the CDR3: TGCAGCGTTGACAACTCCTACAATGAGCAGTTCTTC. This translates into CSVDNSYNEQFF.

By share, this clone ranks as medium-sized. The rearrangement joins TRBV12-3 or TRBV12-4 to TRBJ1-2; tentative D call: TRBD1 (5 bases). Trimming shortened V by 4 bases and J by 3 bases, and 9 bases separated the two germline ends. The CDR3 contains 13 residues. CDR3: CASSWQGDYGYTF. DNA for the CDR3: TGTGCCAGCAGTTGGCAGGGTGACTATGGCTACACCTTC.

In its sample, this clone was seen many times. The chain carries TRBV5-1 and TRBJ2-1; 9 bases fit TRBD2. With V trimmed by 4 bases and J by 4 bases, 12 bases remained unmatched. The germline gives CDR1 SGHRS, CDR2 YFSETQ. CDR3 size: 17 residues. The CDR3, as DNA: TGCGCCAGCAGCGCAGCCTTCCGACTAGCGGAATACAATGAGCAGTTCTTC. It translates to CASSAAFRLAEYNEQFF. The full variable domain, completed using reference TRBV5-1 and TRBJ2-1, is KAGVTQTPRYLIKTRGQQVTLSCSPISGHRSVSWYQQTPGQGLQFLFEYFSETQRNKGNFPGRFSGRQFSNSRSEMNVSTLELGDSALYLCASSAAFRLAEYNEQFFGPGTRLTVL.

This clone occurred many times. The chain has TRBV12-3 or TRBV12-4 and TRBJ2-5, with TRBD2 matching over 9 bases. The CDR3 sequence is 20 residues long. Unmatched junction bases numbered 22, after V lost 6 bases and J lost 2 bases. The CDR3 loop reads CASSQRRGFLAGSLQETQYF. The CDR3 coding sequence is TGTGCCAGCAGCCAGAGAAGGGGTTTTCTAGCGGGAAGCCTGCAAGAGACCCAGTACTTC.

The table lists this clone with a few counts. The chain links TRBV6-1 to TRBJ1-1; no clear D. With 4 bases removed from V and 1 base from J, the gap between germline ends came to 7 bases. This CDR3 has 13 residues. Germline V gene sequence: CDR1 MNHNS, CDR2 SASEGT. CDR3: CASSGLGNTEAFF. The CDR3 bases are TGTGCCAGCAGTGGCCTTGGGAACACTGAAGCTTTCTTT.

This clone showed up just a few times. The chain joins TRBV6-2 or TRBV6-3 to TRBJ2-1; 10 nucleotides line up with TRBD2. Trimming took 9 bases from V and 8 from J; bases not matched to a gene: 10. The germline CDR1 and CDR2 sequences are MNHEY and SVGEGT. The CDR3 contains 14 residues. CDR3 in DNA: TGTGCCAGTAATCTAGCGGGAGTACCCCATGAGCAGTTCTTC. Its protein is CASNLAGVPHEQFF.

This clone has ten or more counts. The chain couples TRBV12-3 or TRBV12-4 to TRBJ1-4; D uncertain. This CDR3 spans 12 amino acids. The V end was cut by 6 bases, the J end by 7 bases, with 9 bases between. DNA for the CDR3: TGTGCCAGCAGCACCTCGGGTGAAAAACTGTTTTTT. Protein sequence: CASSTSGEKLFF.

This clone was counted ten times or more. This chain uses TRBV5-5 with TRBJ2-5; 7 bases map to TRBD2. With 0 bases clipped from V and 3 bases from J, the junction kept 11 bases outside the gene matches. This CDR3 region has 17 residues. Germline values: CDR1 SGHKS, CDR2 YYEKEE (reference sequence). CDR3 protein: CASSLGLLAASEETQYF. In nucleotides, the CDR3 is TGTGCCAGCAGCTTGGGCCTCCTAGCGGCCTCGGAAGAGACCCAGTACTTC. The whole variable domain, filled in from reference TRBV5-5 and TRBJ2-5, reads DAGVTQSPTHLIKTRGQQVTLRCSPISGHKSVSWYQQVLGQGPQFIFQYYEKEERGRGNFPDRFSARQFPNYSSELNVNALLLGDSALYLCASSLGLLAASEETQYFGPGTRLLVL.

This clone has a count of ten or more. This chain uses TRBV3-1 with TRBJ1-4; maybe TRBD1 (5 bases). The V end was cut by 4 bases, the J end by 3 bases, with 18 bases between. Germline CDR1 is LGHDT and CDR2 is YNNKEL (reference sequence). This CDR3 spans 17 amino acids. DNA for the CDR3: TGTGCCAGCAGCCCCTCGGGGCGCTCGATGGCTAATGAAAAACTGTTTTTT. Amino acid sequence: CASSPSGRSMANEKLFF. Based on the CDR3 plus reference TRBV3-1 and TRBJ1-4, the full variable domain is DTAVSQTPKYLVTQMGNDKSIKCEQNLGHDTMYWYKQDSKKFLKIMFSYNNKELIINETVPNRFSPKSPDKAHLNLHINSLELGDSAVYFCASSPSGRSMANEKLFFGSGTQLSVL.

V and J are TRBV30 and TRBJ1-5, with TRBD1 matching 11 bases. The CDR3 has 17 residues. V lost 1 base, J lost 6 bases, and 11 bases stayed unmatched. CDR1 is GTSNPN, CDR2 SVGIG, per germline (reference sequence). DNA for the CDR3: TGTGCCTGGAGTGGGGGGACAGGGGGAAGTAAAGGTCAGCCCCAGCATTTT. This sequence encodes CAWSGGTGGSKGQPQHF.

This clone appeared many times. The rearrangement uses TRBV10-3 and TRBJ1-5; the D is unclear. The CDR3 length is 13 residues. The germline CDR1 and CDR2 sequences are ENHRY and SYGVKD. V was cut by 0 bases and J by 7 bases, with 7 bases left in between. CDR3 sequence reads: CAISESGNQPQHF. The CDR3 DNA reads as TGTGCCATCAGTGAGTCTGGGAACCAGCCCCAGCATTTT.

This clone was counted at least ten times. The chain recombines TRBV5-6 with TRBJ1-2, with TRBD1 identical over 7 bases. The trim removed 4 bases at V and 2 bases at J, leaving 2 bases unmatched. Looked up from germline, CDR1 is SGHDT and CDR2 is YYEEEE. The CDR3 loop spans 13 amino acids. The CDR3 here is CASSPTGNYGYTF. The DNA of the CDR3 is TGTGCCAGCAGCCCGACAGGGAACTATGGCTACACCTTC.

This clone is judged medium-sized (0.01 to 0.1%). The chain recombines TRBV6-1 with TRBJ1-2, with D perhaps matching TRBD1 (6 bases). In germline, CDR1 is MNHNS, CDR2 SASEGT. The V gene lost 5 bases and the J gene lost 8 bases, with 21 bases spanning the gap. The CDR3 covers 15 residues. CDR3 residues: CASSWERGGADGYTF. The CDR3 nucleotides are TGTGCCAGCAGTTGGGAGAGGGGGGGCGCGGACGGCTACACCTTC.

By share, this clone counts as medium-sized. The chain is built from TRBV6-1 and TRBJ2-1; D may be TRBD2 (6 bases). Trimming stripped 5 bases from V and 0 bases from J, with 14 bases between. This CDR3 comprises 16 residues. In germline, CDR1 is MNHNS, CDR2 SASEGT. The CDR3: CASSPSDGSSYNEQFF. CDR3 nucleotides: TGTGCCAGCAGTCCTTCCGACGGGAGCTCCTACAATGAGCAGTTCTTC.

This clone was found a few times. This chain joins TRBV7-8 and TRBJ1-6; 8 positions agree with TRBD1. Germline lookup yields CDR1 SGHVS and CDR2 FQNEAQ. This CDR3 is 17 amino acids long. V trimming: 5 bases; J trimming: 6 bases; junction bases outside the gene matches: 12. In DNA form, the CDR3 reads TGTGCCAGCAGCCTACCTAGGACAGGGTTTTTTAATTCACCCCTCCACTTT. It encodes CASSLPRTGFFNSPLHF.

This clone was seen repeatedly, ten times or more. The chain couples TRBV30 to TRBJ2-5; no clear D gene. This CDR3 comprises 13 residues. V lost 0 bases, J lost 2 bases, and 7 bases lay in between. Germline values: CDR1 GTSNPN, CDR2 SVGIG (reference sequence). The CDR3 region has the DNA TGTGCCTGGAGTGTAAACTCGCAAGAGACCCAGTACTTC. Protein: CAWSVNSQETQYF.

The V and J genes are TRBV6-4 and TRBJ2-2, with 8 bases lining up with TRBD2. The CDR3 is made up of 15 amino acids. Germline trimming cut 4 bases from V and 3 bases from J; bases unmatched to any gene: 4. Germline V gene data show CDR1 as MRHNA and CDR2 as SNTAGT. In nucleotides, the CDR3 is TGTGCCAGCAGTGGGGATAGCGGGGACACCGGGGAGCTGTTTTTT. This gives the protein CASSGDSGDTGELFF.

This clone was seen many times. The gene calls are TRBV10-3 and TRBJ2-7; D might be TRBD1 or TRBD2, each matching 5 bases. Trimming stripped 5 bases from V and 0 bases from J, with 14 bases between. This CDR3 has 15 amino acids. Germline V CDR1 and CDR2: ENHRY, SYGVKD. The CDR3 nucleotides read TGTGCCATCAGTCCCCAGGGTGGAGGCTCCTACGAGCAGTACTTC. Its translation: CAISPQGGGSYEQYF.

This clone was seen ten or more times. The chain combines TRBV25-1 with TRBJ2-2; D is uncertain. The CDR3 runs to 15 residues. Germline values: CDR1 MGHDK, CDR2 SYGVNS. V was shortened by 5 bases and J by 1 base, with 11 bases between the two germline ends. The CDR3 nucleotides read TGTGCCAGCAGTCTGCGGCAGCAGAACACCGGGGAGCTGTTTTTT. It translates to CASSLRQQNTGELFF.